This is a list of T cell receptor beta chains from one sample in a study of radiation and T cells in renal cell carcinoma. TCRdb's table, derived via immunoSEQ multiplex PCR, lists solely in-frame clones and lacks some. The sample lists around 130,000 clones, 70% to 90% occurring once. Sequencing used blood, obtained from a patient whose treatment included radiotherapy and nephrectomy. The receptors come from an older woman with renal cell carcinoma. Both conserved end residues are part of each CDR3. The order of the fields is J gene, clone size, D gene, V gene, CDR3 protein, CDR3 DNA. D genes are given only for firm matches. Only part of the rows carry a size: once, few, many, or a class if the clone is expanded.

TRBJ1-2,.,.,TRBV5-5,CASIPGGVLNGYTF,TGTGCCAGCATCCCCGGGGGGGTGTTGAATGGCTACACCTTC
TRBJ1-3,.,.,TRBV7-9,CASSFSSSGNTIYF,TGTGCCAGCAGCTTTTCGAGCTCTGGAAACACCATATATTTT
TRBJ2-3,.,.,TRBV18,CASSPRTQEPTDTQYF,TGTGCCAGCTCACCGAGGACTCAGGAACCCACAGATACGCAGTATTTT
TRBJ2-7,.,.,TRBV11-2,CASSQNAPDYISPEQYF,TGTGCCAGCAGCCAAAATGCCCCGGACTACATTTCCCCCGAGCAGTACTTC
TRBJ2-2,few,TRBD2,TRBV6-8,CASSYPRGLAGRGELFF,TGTGCCAGCAGTTACCCTCGGGGACTAGCGGGAAGGGGGGAGCTGTTTTTT
TRBJ2-3,.,TRBD2,TRBV7-2,CASSFWSGTGDTQYF,TGTGCCAGCAGCTTCTGGAGCGGGACCGGAGATACGCAGTATTTT
TRBJ2-5,.,TRBD2,TRBV15,CATSRVTSGVKLGETQYF,TGTGCCACCAGCAGAGTAACTAGCGGGGTAAAGCTGGGAGAGACCCAGTACTTC
TRBJ2-7,.,.,TRBV21-1,CASSKGGGPQCDEQYF,TGTGCCAGCAGCAAAGGGGGGGGCCCCCAATGCGACGAGCAGTACTTC
TRBJ2-1,.,TRBD2,TRBV19,CASSMSPWEGSSEQFF,TGTGCCAGTAGTATGAGTCCGTGGGAGGGTTCTAGTGAGCAGTTCTTC
TRBJ1-4,.,.,TRBV29-1,CSVGLSGSGNNEKLFF,TGCAGCGTTGGTTTGTCGGGGTCCGGAAATAATGAAAAACTGTTTTTT
TRBJ2-3,.,TRBD2,TRBV7-6,CASSLERPSGGADTQYF,TGTGCCAGCAGCTTAGAACGGCCTAGCGGGGGGGCAGATACGCAGTATTTT